This TCR beta chain emerged from a study of cytomegalovirus exposure and HLA in healthy donors. Study at large: Researchers previously reported finding about 110 million unique TCR beta sequences from about 179 million T cells. Study results and caveats: Earlier analysis looked at TCR beta V segments, and most were productive about 90% or about 30% of the time. HLA-A and HLA-B allele assignments for most subjects were reportedly predicted accurately using TCR beta sequences.

In regard to this clone: The target antigen is unknown.

CDR1 and CDR2 from the germline V gene are SQVTM and ANQGSEA. J lost 4 bases, V lost 6 bases, and 11 bases had no gene match. The CDR3 length is 16 residues. Researchers ran the PCR with 60 Vbeta and 13 Jbeta primers. TCRdb's table, derived via immunoSEQ multiplex PCR, lists solely in-frame clones and lacks some. The sample contains around 39,000 clones, about 60% of which appear only once. The sequenced sample was PBMCs. The V and J genes are TRBV29-1 and TRBJ1-5, with 11 bases matching TRBD1. This TCR was recovered from a human donor in good health. The DNA for the CDR3 is TGCAGCGTGGGGGGGGGACAGGGGGACTTAAATCAGCCCCAGCATTTT. It translates to CSVGGGQGDLNQPQHF. The full variable domain, its missing parts supplied by reference TRBV29-1 and TRBJ1-5, is SAVISQKPSRDICQRGTSLTIQCQVDSQVTMMFWYRQQPGQSLTLIATANQGSEATYESGFVIDKFPISRPNLTFSTLTVSNMSPEDSSIYLCSVGGGQGDLNQPQHFGDGTRLSIL.